This TCR beta chain was identified during a study of post-analysis software for immune sequencing data. Study-level background: Secondary progressive, relapsing-remitting and progressive-relapsing multiple sclerosis were among the included disease courses. Study-level findings and limits: F measure clustering grouped samples strongly by preparation batch. Significantly decreased normalized Chao1 diversity was recorded for multiple sclerosis patients relative to controls. Relative to controls, patients had five TRBV segments at higher frequency, with TRBV5-6, TRBV5-1 and TRBV20-1 among these.

Incorporated into the TCR beta cDNA libraries were unique molecular identifiers, which served to reduce PCR and sequencing biases. TCRdb ran MiXCR on the PCR reads and lists one entry per CDR3 protein. The table records 250,000 to 300,000 distinct CDR3 sequences, about 40% of them present only once. V lost 3 bases and J lost 7, with 10 bases in between. The CDR3 is 13 residues long. Germline assignment: CDR1 SGHTA and CDR2 FQGTGA. This clonotype was observed at least ten times. The antigen remains unidentified. This TCR was recovered from a girl aged 5-17 years with multiple sclerosis. Specimen: blood. This chain uses TRBV7-3 with TRBJ2-1; D unresolved. CDR3 protein: CASSLDGDNEQFF. The DNA for the CDR3 is TGTGCCAGCAGCTTGGACGGAGATAATGAGCAGTTCTTC.